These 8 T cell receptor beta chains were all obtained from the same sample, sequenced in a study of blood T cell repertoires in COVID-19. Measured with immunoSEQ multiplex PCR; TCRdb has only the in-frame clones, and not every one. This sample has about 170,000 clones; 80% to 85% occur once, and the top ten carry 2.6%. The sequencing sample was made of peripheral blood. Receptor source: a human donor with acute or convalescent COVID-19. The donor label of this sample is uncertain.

CDR3 region: CASTTRYHYGYTF. The CDR3 DNA is TGTGCCAGCACCACGCGCTATCACTATGGCTACACCTTC. V and J are TRBV9 and TRBJ1-2, with D uncertain. The CDR3 is made up of 13 amino acids. The germline CDR1 and CDR2 sequences are SGDLS and YYNGEE. The V gene lost 6 bases and the J gene lost 3 bases, with 12 bases spanning the gap.

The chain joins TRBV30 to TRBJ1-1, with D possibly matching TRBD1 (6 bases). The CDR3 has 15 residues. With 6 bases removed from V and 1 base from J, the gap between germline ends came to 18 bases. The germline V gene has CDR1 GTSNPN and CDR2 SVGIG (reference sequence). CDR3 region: CACDWGGGRNTEAFF. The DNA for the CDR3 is TGTGCCTGCGATTGGGGTGGGGGCCGGAACACTGAAGCTTTCTTT. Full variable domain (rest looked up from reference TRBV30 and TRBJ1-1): SQTIHQWPATLVQPVGSPLSLECTVEGTSNPNLYWYRQAAGRGLQLLFYSVGIGQISSEVPQNLSASRPQDRQFILSSKKLLLSDSGFYLCACDWGGGRNTEAFFGQGTRLTVV.

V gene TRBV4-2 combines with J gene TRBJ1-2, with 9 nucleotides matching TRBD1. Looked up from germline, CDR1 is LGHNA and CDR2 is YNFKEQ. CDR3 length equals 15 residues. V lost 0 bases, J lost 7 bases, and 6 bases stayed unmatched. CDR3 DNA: TGTGCCAGCAGCCAAGAGGTTAGGGGACAGGGTGGCTACACCTTC. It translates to CASSQEVRGQGGYTF.

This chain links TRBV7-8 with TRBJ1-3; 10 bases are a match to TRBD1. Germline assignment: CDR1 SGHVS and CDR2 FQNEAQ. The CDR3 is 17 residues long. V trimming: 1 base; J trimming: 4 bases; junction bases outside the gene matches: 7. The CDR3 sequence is CASSLGRQGAYGNTIYF. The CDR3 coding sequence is TGTGCCAGCAGCTTAGGACGACAGGGGGCATACGGAAACACCATATATTTT.

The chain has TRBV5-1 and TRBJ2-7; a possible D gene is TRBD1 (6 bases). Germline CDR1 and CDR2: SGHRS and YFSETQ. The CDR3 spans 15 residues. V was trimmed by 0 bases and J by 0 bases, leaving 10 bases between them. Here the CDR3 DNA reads TGCGCCAGCAGCTTGGGACAGGCAGTCTCCTACGAGCAGTACTTC. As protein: CASSLGQAVSYEQYF.

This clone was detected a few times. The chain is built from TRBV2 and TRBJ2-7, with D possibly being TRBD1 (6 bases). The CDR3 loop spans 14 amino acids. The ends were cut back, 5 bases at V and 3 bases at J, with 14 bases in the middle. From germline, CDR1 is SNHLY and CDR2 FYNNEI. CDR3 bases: TGTGCCAGCAGTCTACAGGGTCCCTTCTACGAGCAGTACTTC. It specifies CASSLQGPFYEQYF.

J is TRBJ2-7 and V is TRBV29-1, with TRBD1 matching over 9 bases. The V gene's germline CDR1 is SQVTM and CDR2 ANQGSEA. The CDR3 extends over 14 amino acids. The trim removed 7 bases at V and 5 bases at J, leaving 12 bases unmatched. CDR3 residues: CSATPGQGYDEQYF. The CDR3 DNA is TGCAGCGCGACTCCGGGACAGGGTTACGACGAGCAGTACTTC.

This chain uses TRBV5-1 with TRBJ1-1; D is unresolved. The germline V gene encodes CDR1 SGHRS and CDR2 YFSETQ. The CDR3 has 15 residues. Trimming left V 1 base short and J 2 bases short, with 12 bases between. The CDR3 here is CASSLTDNSNTEAFF. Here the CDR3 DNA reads TGCGCCAGCAGCTTGACAGACAACAGCAACACTGAAGCTTTCTTT. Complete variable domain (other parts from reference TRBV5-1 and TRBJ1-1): KAGVTQTPRYLIKTRGQQVTLSCSPISGHRSVSWYQQTPGQGLQFLFEYFSETQRNKGNFPGRFSGRQFSNSRSEMNVSTLELGDSALYLCASSLTDNSNTEAFFGQGTRLTVV.